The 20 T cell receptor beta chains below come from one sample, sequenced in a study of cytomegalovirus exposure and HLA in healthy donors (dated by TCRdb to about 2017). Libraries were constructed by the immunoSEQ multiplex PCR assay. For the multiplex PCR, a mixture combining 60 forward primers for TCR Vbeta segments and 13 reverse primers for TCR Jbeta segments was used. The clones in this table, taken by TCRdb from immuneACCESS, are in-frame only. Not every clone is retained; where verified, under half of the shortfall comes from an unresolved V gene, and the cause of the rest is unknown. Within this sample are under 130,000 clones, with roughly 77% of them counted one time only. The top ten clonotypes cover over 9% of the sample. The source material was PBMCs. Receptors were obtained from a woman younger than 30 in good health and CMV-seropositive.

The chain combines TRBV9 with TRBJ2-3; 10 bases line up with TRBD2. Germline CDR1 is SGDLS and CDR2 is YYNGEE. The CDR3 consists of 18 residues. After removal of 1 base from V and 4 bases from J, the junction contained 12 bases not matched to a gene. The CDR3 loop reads CASSVSRVAGGRADTQYF. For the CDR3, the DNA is TGTGCCAGCAGCGTAAGTCGGGTAGCGGGAGGTCGGGCAGATACGCAGTATTTT.

The CDR3 sequence: CASSLGTGSYNEQFF. The CDR3 region has the DNA TGTGCCAGCAGCTTAGGGACAGGGAGCTACAATGAGCAGTTCTTC. The J gene is TRBJ2-1, the V gene TRBV7-2; 8 positions match TRBD1. In germline, CDR1 is SGHTA, CDR2 FQGNSA. This CDR3 comprises 15 residues. The V gene end was trimmed by 1 base and the J gene end by 3 bases; junction bases not matched to a gene: 2. Supplemented by reference TRBV7-2 and TRBJ2-1, the full variable domain reads GAGVSQSPSNKVTEKGKDVELRCDPISGHTALYWYRQSLGQGLEFLIYFQGNSAPDKSGLPSDRFSAERTGGSVSTLTIQRTQQEDSAVYLCASSLGTGSYNEQFFGPGTRLTVL.

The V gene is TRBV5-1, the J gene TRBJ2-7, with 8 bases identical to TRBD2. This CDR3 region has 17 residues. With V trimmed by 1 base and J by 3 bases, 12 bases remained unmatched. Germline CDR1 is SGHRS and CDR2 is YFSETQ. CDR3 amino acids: CASSLIGTSGEGYEQYF. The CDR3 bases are TGCGCCAGCAGCTTGATCGGTACTAGCGGAGAAGGCTACGAGCAGTACTTC.

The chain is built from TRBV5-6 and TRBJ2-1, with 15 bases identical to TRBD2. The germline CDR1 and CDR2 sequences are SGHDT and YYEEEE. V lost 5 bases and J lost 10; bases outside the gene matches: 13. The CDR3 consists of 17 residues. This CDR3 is CASSRTGLAGGPTEQFF. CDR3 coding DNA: TGTGCCAGCAGTCGTACTGGACTAGCGGGAGGGCCTACGGAGCAGTTCTTC.

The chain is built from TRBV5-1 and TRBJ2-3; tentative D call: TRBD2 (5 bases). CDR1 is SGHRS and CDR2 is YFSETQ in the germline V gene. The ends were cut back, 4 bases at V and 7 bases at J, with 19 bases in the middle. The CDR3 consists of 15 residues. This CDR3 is CASSGRGPPRNTQYF. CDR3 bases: TGCGCCAGCAGCGGTCGGGGTCCACCACGTAATACGCAGTATTTT.

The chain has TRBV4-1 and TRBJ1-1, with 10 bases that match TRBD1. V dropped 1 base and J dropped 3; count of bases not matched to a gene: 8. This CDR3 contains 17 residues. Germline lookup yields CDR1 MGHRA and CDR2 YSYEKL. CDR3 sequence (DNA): TGCGCCAGCAGCCAAGGGTTATTAGACAGGGGGCACACTGAAGCTTTCTTT. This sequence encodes CASSQGLLDRGHTEAFF.

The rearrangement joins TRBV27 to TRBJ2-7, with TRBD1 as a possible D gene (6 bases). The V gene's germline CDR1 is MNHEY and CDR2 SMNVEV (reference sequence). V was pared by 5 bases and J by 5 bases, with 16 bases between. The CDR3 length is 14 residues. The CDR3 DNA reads TGTGCCAGCAGTGCGCTCAACCGACAGGACGAGCAGTACTTC. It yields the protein CASSALNRQDEQYF.

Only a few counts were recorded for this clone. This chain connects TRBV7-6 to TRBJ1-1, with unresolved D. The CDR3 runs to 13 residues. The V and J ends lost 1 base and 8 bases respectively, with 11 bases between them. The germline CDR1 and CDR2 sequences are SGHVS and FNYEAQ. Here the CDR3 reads CASSLGPRVEAFF. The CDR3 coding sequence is TGTGCCAGCAGCTTAGGTCCGCGTGTAGAAGCTTTCTTT.

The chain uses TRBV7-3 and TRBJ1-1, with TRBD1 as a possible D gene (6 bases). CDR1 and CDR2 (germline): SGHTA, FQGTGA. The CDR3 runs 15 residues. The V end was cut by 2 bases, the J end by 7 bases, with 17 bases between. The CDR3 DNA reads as TGTGCCAGCAGCTTAGGGGCAGGGACAACGATTGAAGCTTTCTTT. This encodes CASSLGAGTTIEAFF.

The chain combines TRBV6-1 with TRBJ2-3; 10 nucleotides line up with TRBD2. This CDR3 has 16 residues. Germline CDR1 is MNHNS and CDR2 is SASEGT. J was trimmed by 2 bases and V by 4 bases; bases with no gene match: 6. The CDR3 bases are TGTGCCAGCAGTGTGATACTAGCGGGGAACACAGATACGCAGTATTTT. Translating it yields CASSVILAGNTDTQYF.

The CDR3: CASAGGNSPLHF. The CDR3 DNA reads as TGTGCCAGTGCAGGGGGCAATTCACCCCTCCACTTT. The chain couples TRBV6-5 to TRBJ1-6, with 8 bases matching TRBD1. The CDR3 runs to 12 residues. Germline lookup yields CDR1 MNHEY and CDR2 SVGAGI. The V gene end was trimmed by 9 bases and the J gene end by 7 bases; junction bases not matched to a gene: 2.

The CDR3 region is CASSSFARATYGYTF. In DNA form, the CDR3 reads TGTGCCAGCAGTTCCTTTGCCAGGGCAACCTATGGCTACACCTTC. This chain connects TRBV5-8 to TRBJ1-2, with D perhaps TRBD1 (5 bases). With 5 bases removed from V and 4 bases from J, the gap between germline ends came to 18 bases. Germline CDR1 is SGHTS and CDR2 is YDEGEE. The CDR3 spans 15 residues.

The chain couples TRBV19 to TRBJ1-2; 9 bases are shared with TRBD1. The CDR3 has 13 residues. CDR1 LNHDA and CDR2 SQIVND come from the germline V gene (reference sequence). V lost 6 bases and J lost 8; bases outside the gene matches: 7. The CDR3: CASRTQGAEGYTF. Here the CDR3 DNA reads TGTGCCAGTAGGACACAGGGGGCCGAGGGCTACACCTTC.

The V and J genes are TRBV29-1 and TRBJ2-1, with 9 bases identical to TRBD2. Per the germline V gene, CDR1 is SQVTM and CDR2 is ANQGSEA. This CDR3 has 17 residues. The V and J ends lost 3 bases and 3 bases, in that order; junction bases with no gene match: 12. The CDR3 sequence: CSVDSWGSGSIYNEQFF. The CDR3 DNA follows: TGCAGCGTTGATTCGTGGGGTAGCGGGAGTATCTACAATGAGCAGTTCTTC.

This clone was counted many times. Here the CDR3 reads CASSDRGRTEAFF. Written as DNA, the CDR3 is TGTGCCAGCTCGGACAGGGGGCGCACTGAAGCTTTCTTT. The chain uses TRBV6-5 and TRBJ1-1, with TRBD1 identical over 11 bases. The CDR3 length is 13 residues. The V gene's germline CDR1 is MNHEY and CDR2 SVGAGI. The V gene end was trimmed by 8 bases and the J gene end by 4 bases; junction bases not matched to a gene: 3.

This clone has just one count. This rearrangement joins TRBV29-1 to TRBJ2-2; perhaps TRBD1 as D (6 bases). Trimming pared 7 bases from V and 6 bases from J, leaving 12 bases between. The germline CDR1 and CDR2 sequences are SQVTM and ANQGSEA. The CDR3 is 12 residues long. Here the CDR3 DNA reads TGCAGCGCAACAGGGTTAGCCGGGGAGCTGTTTTTT. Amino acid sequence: CSATGLAGELFF.

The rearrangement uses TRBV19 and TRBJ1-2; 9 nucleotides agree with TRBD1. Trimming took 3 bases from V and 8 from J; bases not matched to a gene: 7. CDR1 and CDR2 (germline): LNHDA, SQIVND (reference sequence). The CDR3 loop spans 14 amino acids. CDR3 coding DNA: TGTGCCAGTAGTATGCTACAGGGGGCGCGGGGCTACACCTTC. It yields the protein CASSMLQGARGYTF.

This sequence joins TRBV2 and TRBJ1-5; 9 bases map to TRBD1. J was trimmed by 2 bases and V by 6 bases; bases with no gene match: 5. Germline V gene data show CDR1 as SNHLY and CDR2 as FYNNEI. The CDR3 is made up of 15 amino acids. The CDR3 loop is CASRPTGGRNQPQHF. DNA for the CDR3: TGTGCCAGCAGACCGACAGGGGGTCGCAATCAGCCCCAGCATTTT.

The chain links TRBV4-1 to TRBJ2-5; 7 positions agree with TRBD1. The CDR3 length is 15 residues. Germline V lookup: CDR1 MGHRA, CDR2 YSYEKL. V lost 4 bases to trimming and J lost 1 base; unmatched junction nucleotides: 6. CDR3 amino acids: CASSPRDSSQETQYF. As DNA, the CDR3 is TGCGCCAGCAGCCCTAGGGACAGTTCCCAAGAGACCCAGTACTTC.

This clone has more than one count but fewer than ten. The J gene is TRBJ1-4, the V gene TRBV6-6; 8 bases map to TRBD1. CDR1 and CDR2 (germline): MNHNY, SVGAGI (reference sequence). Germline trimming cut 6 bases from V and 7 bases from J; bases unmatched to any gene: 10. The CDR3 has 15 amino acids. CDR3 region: CASSLARGRGEKLFF. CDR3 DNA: TGTGCCAGCAGCCTGGCCAGGGGGCGGGGTGAAAAACTGTTTTTT.